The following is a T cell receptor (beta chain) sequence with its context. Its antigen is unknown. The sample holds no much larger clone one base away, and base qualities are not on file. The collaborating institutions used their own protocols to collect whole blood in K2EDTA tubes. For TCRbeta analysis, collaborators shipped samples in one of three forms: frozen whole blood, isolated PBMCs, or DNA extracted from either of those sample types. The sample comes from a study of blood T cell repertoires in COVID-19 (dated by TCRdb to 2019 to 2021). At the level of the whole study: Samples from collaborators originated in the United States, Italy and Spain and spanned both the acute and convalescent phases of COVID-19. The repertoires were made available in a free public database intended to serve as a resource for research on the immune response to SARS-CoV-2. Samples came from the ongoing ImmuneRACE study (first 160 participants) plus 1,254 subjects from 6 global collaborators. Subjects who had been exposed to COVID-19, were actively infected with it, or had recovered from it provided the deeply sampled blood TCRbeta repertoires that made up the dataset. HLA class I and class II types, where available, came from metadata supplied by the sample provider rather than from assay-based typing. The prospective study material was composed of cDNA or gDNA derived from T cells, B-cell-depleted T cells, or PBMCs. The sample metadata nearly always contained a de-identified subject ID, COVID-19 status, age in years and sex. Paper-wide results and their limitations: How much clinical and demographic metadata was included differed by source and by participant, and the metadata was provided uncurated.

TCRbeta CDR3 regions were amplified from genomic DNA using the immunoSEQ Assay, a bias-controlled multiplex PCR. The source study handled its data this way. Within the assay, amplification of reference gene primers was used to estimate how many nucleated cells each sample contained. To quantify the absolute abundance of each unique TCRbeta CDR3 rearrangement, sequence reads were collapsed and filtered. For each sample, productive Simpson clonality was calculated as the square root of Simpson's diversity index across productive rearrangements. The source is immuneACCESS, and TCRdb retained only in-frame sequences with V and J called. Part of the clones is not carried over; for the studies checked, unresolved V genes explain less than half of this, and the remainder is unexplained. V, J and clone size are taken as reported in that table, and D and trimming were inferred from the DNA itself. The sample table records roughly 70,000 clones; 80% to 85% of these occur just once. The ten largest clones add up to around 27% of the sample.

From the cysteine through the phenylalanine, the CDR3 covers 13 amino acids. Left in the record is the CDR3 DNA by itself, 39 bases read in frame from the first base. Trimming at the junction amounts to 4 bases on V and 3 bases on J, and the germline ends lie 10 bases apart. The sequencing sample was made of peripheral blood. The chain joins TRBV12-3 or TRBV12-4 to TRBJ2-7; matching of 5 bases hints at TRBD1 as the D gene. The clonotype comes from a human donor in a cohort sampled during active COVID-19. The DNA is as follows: TGTGCCAGCAGTTCTAGGGGCCGCTACGAGCAGTACTTC. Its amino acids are CASSSRGRYEQYF.